This TCR beta chain comes out of a study of molecular identifiers for immune sequencing clone quantification. TCRdb independently ran MiXCR on the PCR reads; one entry per CDR3 protein. The table has just under 650,000 distinct CDR3 sequences, 15% to 20% seen once. Per germline, CDR1 SEHNR and CDR2 FQNEAQ (reference sequence). This CDR3 contains 14 residues. Between the trimmed V and J ends, which lost 4 bases and 4 bases, there was a span of 13 bases. This rearrangement joins TRBV7-9 to TRBJ1-1; TRBD1 is a possible D gene (5 bases). This receptor was identified in a human donor in good health. Some libraries in this study had Jurkat cell RNA spiked in. Source material: naive CD8+ T cells from blood, with Jurkat cell RNA spiked in. Sample subset: FACS-sorted CD8+CD4-CCR7+CD45RA+ naive T cells. In DNA form, the CDR3 reads TGTGCCAGCAGCTCCCCAGGGATGAGCACTGAAGCTTTCTTT. Translated: CASSSPGMSTEAFF.